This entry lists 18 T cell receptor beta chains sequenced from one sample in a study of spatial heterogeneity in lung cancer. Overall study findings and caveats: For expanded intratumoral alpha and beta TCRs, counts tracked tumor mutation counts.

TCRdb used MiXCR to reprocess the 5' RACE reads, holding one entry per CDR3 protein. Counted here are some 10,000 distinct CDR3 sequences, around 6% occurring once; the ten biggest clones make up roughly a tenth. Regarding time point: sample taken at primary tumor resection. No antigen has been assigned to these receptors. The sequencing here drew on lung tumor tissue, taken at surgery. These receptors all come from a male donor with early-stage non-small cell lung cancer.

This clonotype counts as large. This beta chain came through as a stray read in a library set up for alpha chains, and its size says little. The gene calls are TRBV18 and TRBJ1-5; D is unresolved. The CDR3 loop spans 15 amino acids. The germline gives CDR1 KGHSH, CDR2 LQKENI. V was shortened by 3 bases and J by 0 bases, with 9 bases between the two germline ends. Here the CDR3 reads CASSPAEHSNQPQHF. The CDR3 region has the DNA TGTGCCAGCTCACCGGCAGAACATAGCAATCAGCCCCAGCATTTT.

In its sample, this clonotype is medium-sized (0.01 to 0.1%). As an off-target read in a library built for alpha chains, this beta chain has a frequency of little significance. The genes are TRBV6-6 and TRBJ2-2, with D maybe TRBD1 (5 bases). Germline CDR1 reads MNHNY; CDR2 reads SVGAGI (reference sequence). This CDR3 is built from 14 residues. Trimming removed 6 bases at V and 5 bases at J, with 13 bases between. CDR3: CASSPTKGTGELFF. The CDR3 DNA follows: TGTGCCAGCAGCCCGACCAAGGGGACCGGGGAGCTGTTTTTT.

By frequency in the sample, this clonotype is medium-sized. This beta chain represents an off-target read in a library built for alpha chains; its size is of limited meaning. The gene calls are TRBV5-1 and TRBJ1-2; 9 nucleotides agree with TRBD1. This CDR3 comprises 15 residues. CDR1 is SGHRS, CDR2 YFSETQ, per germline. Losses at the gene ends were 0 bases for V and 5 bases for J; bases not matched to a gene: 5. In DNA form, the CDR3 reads TGCGCCAGCAGCTTGGGCCAGACAGGGGGTTATGGCTACACCTTC. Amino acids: CASSLGQTGGYGYTF.

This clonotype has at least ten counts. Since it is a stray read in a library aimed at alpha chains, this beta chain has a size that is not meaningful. The CDR3 region has the DNA TGCAGTGCTGGGAAAGCGGATGGGAGAGAGCAGTACGTC. It is translated as CSAGKADGREQYV. This chain connects TRBV20-1 to TRBJ2-7, with D possibly being TRBD2 (5 bases). Trimming took 5 bases from V and 7 from J, leaving 18 bases between them. CDR1 DFQATT and CDR2 SNEGSKA come from the germline V gene (reference sequence). This CDR3 is 13 amino acids long.

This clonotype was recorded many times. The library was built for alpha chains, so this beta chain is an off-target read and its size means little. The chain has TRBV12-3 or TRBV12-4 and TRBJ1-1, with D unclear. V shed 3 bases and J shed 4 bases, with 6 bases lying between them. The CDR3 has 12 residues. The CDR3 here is CASSFTSTEAFF. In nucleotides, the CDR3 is TGTGCCAGCAGTTTCACCTCCACTGAAGCTTTCTTT.

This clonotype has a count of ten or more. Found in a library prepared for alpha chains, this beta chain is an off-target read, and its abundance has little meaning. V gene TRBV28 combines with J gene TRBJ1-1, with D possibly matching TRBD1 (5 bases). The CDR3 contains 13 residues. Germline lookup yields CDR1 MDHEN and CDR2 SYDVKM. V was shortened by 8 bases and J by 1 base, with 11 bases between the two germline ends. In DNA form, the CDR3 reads TGTGCCAGCTCCAGGGACCCGAACACTGAAGCTTTCTTT. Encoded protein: CASSRDPNTEAFF. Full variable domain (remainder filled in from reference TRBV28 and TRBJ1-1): DVKVTQSSRYLVKRTGEKVFLECVQDMDHENMFWYRQDPGLGLRLIYFSYDVKMKEKGDIPEGYSVSREKKERFSLILESASTNQTSMYLCASSRDPNTEAFFGQGTRLTVV.

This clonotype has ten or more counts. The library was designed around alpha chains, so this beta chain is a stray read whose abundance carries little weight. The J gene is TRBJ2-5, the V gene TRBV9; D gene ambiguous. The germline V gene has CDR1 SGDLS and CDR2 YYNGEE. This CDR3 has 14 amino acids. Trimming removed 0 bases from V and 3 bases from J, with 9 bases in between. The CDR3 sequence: CASSVGGVKETQYF. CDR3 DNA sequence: TGTGCCAGCAGCGTAGGAGGTGTAAAAGAGACCCAGTACTTC. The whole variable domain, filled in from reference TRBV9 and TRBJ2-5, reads DSGVTQTPKHLITATGQRVTLRCSPRSGDLSVYWYQQSLDQGLQFLIQYYNGEERAKGNILERFSAQQFPDLHSELNLSSLELGDSALYFCASSVGGVKETQYFGPGTRLLVL.

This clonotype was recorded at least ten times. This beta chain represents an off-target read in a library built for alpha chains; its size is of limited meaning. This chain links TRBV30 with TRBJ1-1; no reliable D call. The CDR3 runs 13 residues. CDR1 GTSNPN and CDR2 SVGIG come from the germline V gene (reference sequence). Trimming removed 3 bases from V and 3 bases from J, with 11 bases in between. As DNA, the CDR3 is TGTGCCTGGAGCGTAGGTTTGTACACTGAAGCTTTCTTT. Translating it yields CAWSVGLYTEAFF.

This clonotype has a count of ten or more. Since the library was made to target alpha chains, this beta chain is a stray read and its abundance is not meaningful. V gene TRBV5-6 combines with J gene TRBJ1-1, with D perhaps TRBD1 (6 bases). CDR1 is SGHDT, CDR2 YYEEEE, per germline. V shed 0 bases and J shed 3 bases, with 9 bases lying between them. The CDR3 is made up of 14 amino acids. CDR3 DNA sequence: TGTGCCAGCAGCTTGGTCAGGGGCGACACTGAAGCTTTCTTT. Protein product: CASSLVRGDTEAFF.

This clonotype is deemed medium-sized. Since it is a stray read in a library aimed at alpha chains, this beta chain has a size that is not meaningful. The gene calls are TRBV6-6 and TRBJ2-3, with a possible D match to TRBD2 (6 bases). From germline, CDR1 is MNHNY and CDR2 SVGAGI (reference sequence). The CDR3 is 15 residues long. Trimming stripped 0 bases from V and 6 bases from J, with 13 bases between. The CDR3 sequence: CASSYSGGILDTQYF. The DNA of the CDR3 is TGTGCCAGCAGTTACTCTGGCGGGATATTGGATACGCAGTATTTT.

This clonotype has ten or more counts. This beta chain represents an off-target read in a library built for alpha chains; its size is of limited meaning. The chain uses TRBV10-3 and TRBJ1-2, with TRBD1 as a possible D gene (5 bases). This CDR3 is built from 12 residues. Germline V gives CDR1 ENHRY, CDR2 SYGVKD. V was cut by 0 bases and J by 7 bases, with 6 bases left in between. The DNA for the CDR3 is TGTGCCATCAGTGAGTCCAGGGTTGGCTACACCTTC. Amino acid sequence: CAISESRVGYTF.

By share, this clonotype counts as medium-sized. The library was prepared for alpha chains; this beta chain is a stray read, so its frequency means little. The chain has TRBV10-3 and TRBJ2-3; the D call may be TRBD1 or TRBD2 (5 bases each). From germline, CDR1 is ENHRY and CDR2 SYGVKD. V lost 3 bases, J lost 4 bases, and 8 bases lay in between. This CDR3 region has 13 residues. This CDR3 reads CAISERDPDTQYF. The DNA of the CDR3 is TGTGCCATCAGTGAAAGGGACCCAGATACGCAGTATTTT.

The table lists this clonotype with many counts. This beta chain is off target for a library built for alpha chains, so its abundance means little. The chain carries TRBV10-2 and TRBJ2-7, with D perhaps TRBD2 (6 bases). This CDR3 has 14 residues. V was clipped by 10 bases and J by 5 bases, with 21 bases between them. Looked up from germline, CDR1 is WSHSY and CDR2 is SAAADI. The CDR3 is CATKLVRRADEQYV. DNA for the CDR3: TGCGCCACCAAACTAGTTAGGAGGGCCGACGAGCAGTACGTC.

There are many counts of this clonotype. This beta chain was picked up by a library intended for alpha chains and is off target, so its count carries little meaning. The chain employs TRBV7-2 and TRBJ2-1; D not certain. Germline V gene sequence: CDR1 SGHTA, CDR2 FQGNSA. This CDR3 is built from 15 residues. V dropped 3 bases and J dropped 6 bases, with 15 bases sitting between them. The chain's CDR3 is CASSFGSSVFNEQFF. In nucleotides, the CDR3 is TGTGCCAGCAGCTTTGGGTCTAGTGTCTTCAATGAGCAGTTCTTC.

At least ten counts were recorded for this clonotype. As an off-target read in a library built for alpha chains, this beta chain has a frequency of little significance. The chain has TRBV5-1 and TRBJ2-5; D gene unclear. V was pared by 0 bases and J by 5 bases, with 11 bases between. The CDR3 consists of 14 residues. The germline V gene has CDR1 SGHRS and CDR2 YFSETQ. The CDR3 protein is CASSLASVSETQYF. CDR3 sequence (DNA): TGCGCCAGCAGCTTGGCCTCAGTTTCGGAGACCCAGTACTTC.

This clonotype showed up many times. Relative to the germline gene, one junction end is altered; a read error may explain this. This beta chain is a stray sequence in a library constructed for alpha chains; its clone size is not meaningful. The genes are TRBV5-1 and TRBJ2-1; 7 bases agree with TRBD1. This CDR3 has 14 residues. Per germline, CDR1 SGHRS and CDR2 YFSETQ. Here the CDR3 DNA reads TGCGCCAGCAGCTTAAGGGGGCCCTACTATGAGCAGTTCTTC. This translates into CASSLRGPYYEQFF. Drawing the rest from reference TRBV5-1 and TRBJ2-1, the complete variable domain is KAGVTQTPRYLIKTRGQQVTLSCSPISGHRSVSWYQQTPGQGLQFLFEYFSETQRNKGNFPGRFSGRQFSNSRSEMNVSTLELGDSALYLCASSLRGPYYEQFFGPGTRLTVL.

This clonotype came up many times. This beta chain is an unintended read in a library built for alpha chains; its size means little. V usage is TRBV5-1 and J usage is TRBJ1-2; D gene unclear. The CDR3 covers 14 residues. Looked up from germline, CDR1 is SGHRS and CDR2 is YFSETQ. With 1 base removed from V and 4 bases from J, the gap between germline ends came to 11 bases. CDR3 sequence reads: CASSLNGESYGYTF. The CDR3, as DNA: TGCGCCAGCAGCTTGAATGGGGAGAGCTATGGCTACACCTTC.

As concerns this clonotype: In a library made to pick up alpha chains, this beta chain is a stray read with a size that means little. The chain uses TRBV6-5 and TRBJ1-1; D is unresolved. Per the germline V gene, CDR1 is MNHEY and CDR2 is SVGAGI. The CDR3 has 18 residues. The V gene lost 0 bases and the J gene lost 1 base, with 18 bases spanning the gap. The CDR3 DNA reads TGTGCCAGCAGTTACTCCGCCCTTGGTCAGCGGGGGAACACTGAAGCTTTCTTT. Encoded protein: CASSYSALGQRGNTEAFF.